These 25 T cell receptor beta chains came from one sample sequenced in a study of T cell responses to AZD1222 COVID-19 vaccine (dated by TCRdb to the early 2020s). What this sample's time point label stands for: sample from adult after SARS-CoV-2 infection, after symptom onset. The library was made by the immunoSEQ multiplex PCR assay. What TCRdb holds here is the immuneACCESS table cut down to in-frame rearrangements. Part of the clones is not present; checked against another copy, under half of the missing clones reflect an unresolved V gene, and the others are unexplained. The sample table lists 140,000 or so clones, more than 85% of them with a count of one. The ten largest clonotypes hold 9% to 15% of the sample. Sequenced material: peripheral blood, taken after recovery from COVID-19. Source of these receptors: an adult who had recovered from COVID-19.

V is TRBV15 and J is TRBJ1-5, with a weak D call TRBD1 (5 bases). This CDR3 contains 18 residues. CDR1 and CDR2 from the germline V gene are LNHNV and YYDKDF (reference sequence). V lost 3 bases, J lost 3 bases, and 21 bases lay in between. CDR3 sequence reads: CATSRELLRGRYNQPQHF. For the CDR3, the DNA is TGTGCCACCAGCAGGGAGTTATTGAGGGGCAGGTACAATCAGCCCCAGCATTTT.

The chain has TRBV5-5 and TRBJ1-1; D perhaps matches TRBD1 (5 bases). There are 16 residues in the CDR3. Germline values: CDR1 SGHKS, CDR2 YYEKEE (reference sequence). Trimming removed 3 bases at V and 0 bases at J, with 15 bases between. In DNA form, the CDR3 reads TGTGCCAGCAGCTCCGAGGTCAAGGGGTTGAACACTGAAGCTTTCTTT. This translates into CASSSEVKGLNTEAFF. The entire variable domain, with the rest obtained from reference TRBV5-5 and TRBJ1-1, is as follows: DAGVTQSPTHLIKTRGQQVTLRCSPISGHKSVSWYQQVLGQGPQFIFQYYEKEERGRGNFPDRFSARQFPNYSSELNVNALLLGDSALYLCASSSEVKGLNTEAFFGQGTRLTVV.

The V call is TRBV19, the J call TRBJ1-5, with D possibly TRBD1 on 5 matching bases. The CDR3 totals 16 residues. The germline CDR1 and CDR2 sequences are LNHDA and SQIVND (reference sequence). V lost 10 bases, J lost 0 bases, and 19 bases lay in between. The chain's CDR3 is CATAGTAEYSNQPQHF. The DNA of the CDR3 is TGTGCCACGGCCGGGACGGCAGAATATAGCAATCAGCCCCAGCATTTT.

This chain links TRBV4-1 with TRBJ2-3; perhaps TRBD1 as D (6 bases). The V and J ends lost 0 bases and 5 bases respectively, with 18 bases between them. The CDR3 runs to 17 residues. Looked up from germline, CDR1 is MGHRA and CDR2 is YSYEKL. In DNA, the CDR3 is TGCGCCAGCAGCCAAGATTCGACACAGGGTTTGGGAGATACGCAGTATTTT. Protein product: CASSQDSTQGLGDTQYF.

This sequence joins TRBV7-9 and TRBJ1-6; D unresolved. The V end lost 1 base, the J end lost 7 bases, and 11 bases lay between the germline ends. Germline V CDR1 and CDR2: SEHNR, FQNEAQ (reference sequence). CDR3 size: 15 residues. CDR3 amino acids: CASSLGEYGNSPLHF. The CDR3 nucleotides read TGTGCCAGCAGCTTAGGGGAGTACGGGAATTCACCCCTCCACTTT. The full variable domain, rest sourced from reference TRBV7-9 and TRBJ1-6, is DTGVSQNPRHKITKRGQNVTFRCDPISEHNRLYWYRQTLGQGPEFLTYFQNEAQLEKSRLLSDRFSAERPKGSFSTLEIQRTEQGDSAMYLCASSLGEYGNSPLHFGNGTRLTVT.

The V gene is TRBV5-6, the J gene TRBJ2-1, with 8 bases matching TRBD2. This CDR3 comprises 15 residues. Germline assignment: CDR1 SGHDT and CDR2 YYEEEE. The V and J ends lost 5 bases and 2 bases, in that order; junction bases with no gene match: 6. CDR3 nucleotides: TGTGCCAGCAGTTTACAGGGACTAGCCTACAATGAGCAGTTCTTC. Protein product: CASSLQGLAYNEQFF.

This chain joins TRBV6-5 and TRBJ2-1, with 7 bases that match TRBD2. This CDR3 is built from 15 residues. The J segment lost 3 bases and the V segment lost 7 bases, leaving 9 bases of the junction unmatched. Germline V gives CDR1 MNHEY, CDR2 SVGAGI. CDR3: CASKGGGGVYNEQFF. As DNA, the CDR3 is TGTGCCAGCAAGGGTGGGGGAGGGGTCTACAATGAGCAGTTCTTC.

The chain joins TRBV11-2 to TRBJ2-2; 9 bases match TRBD2. The V and J ends lost 6 bases and 6 bases, in that order; junction bases with no gene match: 8. This CDR3 has 15 amino acids. Germline CDR1 and CDR2: SGHAT and FQNNGV. The CDR3 loop is CASRRTGGRAGELFF. Written as DNA, the CDR3 is TGTGCCAGCAGACGAACTGGCGGGAGGGCCGGGGAGCTGTTTTTT.

This sequence joins TRBV11-2 and TRBJ2-3; 8 positions match TRBD1. V gave up 3 bases and J gave up 6 bases; unmatched junction bases: 5. The CDR3 spans 14 residues. The germline V gene has CDR1 SGHAT and CDR2 FQNNGV. Written as DNA, the CDR3 is TGTGCCAGCAGCTTGACAGGGGCCCAGGATACGCAGTATTTT. It encodes CASSLTGAQDTQYF.

The V and J genes are TRBV5-1 and TRBJ1-3, with D unresolved. The ends were cut back, 3 bases at V and 0 bases at J, with 10 bases in the middle. The CDR3 totals 15 residues. The V gene's germline CDR1 is SGHRS and CDR2 YFSETQ. CDR3 bases: TGCGCCAGCAGCTCGGACGGGAGCTCTGGAAACACCATATATTTT. As protein: CASSSDGSSGNTIYF.

The chain joins TRBV15 to TRBJ2-7; D might be TRBD1 (6 bases). V lost 2 bases and J lost 0, with 11 bases in between. This CDR3 is built from 15 residues. Germline V gene sequence: CDR1 LNHNV, CDR2 YYDKDF (reference sequence). The CDR3 sequence: CATSRPRGSSYEQYF. CDR3 coding DNA: TGTGCCACCAGCAGACCTAGGGGGAGCTCCTACGAGCAGTACTTC.

This chain links TRBV5-4 with TRBJ2-5, with 9 bases that match TRBD1. The CDR3 length is 15 residues. The germline V gene encodes CDR1 SGHNT and CDR2 YYREEE (reference sequence). After removal of 2 bases from V and 5 bases from J, the junction contained 7 bases not matched to a gene. The CDR3 loop is CASSFRQGGTETQYF. The CDR3 coding sequence is TGTGCCAGCAGCTTTAGACAGGGGGGAACGGAGACCCAGTACTTC. Full variable domain (rest looked up from reference TRBV5-4 and TRBJ2-5): ETGVTQSPTHLIKTRGQQVTLRCSSQSGHNTVSWYQQALGQGPQFIFQYYREEENGRGNFPPRFSGLQFPNYSSELNVNALELDDSALYLCASSFRQGGTETQYFGPGTRLLVL.

The CDR3 bases are TGTGCCAGCAGCTGGGCTGACAGGGCTGGCGAGCAGTACTTC. This gives the protein CASSWADRAGEQYF. The chain employs TRBV7-9 and TRBJ2-7; 7 nucleotides agree with TRBD1. The CDR3 length is 14 residues. With V trimmed by 4 bases and J by 6 bases, 9 bases remained unmatched. Germline V gene lookup returns CDR1 SEHNR and CDR2 FQNEAQ (reference sequence).

The chain combines TRBV7-9 with TRBJ2-5; the D gene could be TRBD1 or TRBD2 (5 bases each). The germline gives CDR1 SEHNR, CDR2 FQNEAQ (reference sequence). This CDR3 region has 13 residues. V was pared by 7 bases and J by 3 bases, with 12 bases between. For the CDR3, the DNA is TGTGCCAGCACCAGATGGGGGAAAGAGACCCAGTACTTC. It is translated as CASTRWGKETQYF.

This clone has more than one count but fewer than ten. This chain uses TRBV7-9 with TRBJ1-5; TRBD1 agrees at 8 bases. The germline CDR1 and CDR2 sequences are SEHNR and FQNEAQ (reference sequence). V lost 4 bases, J lost 4 bases, and 3 bases stayed unmatched. There are 14 residues in the CDR3. CDR3 region: CASSSGQGNQPQHF. Written as DNA, the CDR3 is TGTGCCAGCAGCTCAGGACAGGGAAATCAGCCCCAGCATTTT.

The chain is built from TRBV7-9 and TRBJ2-7; D not resolved. CDR3 size: 11 residues. Trimming shortened V by 5 bases and J by 4 bases, and 6 bases separated the two germline ends. Germline lookup yields CDR1 SEHNR and CDR2 FQNEAQ (reference sequence). Here the CDR3 DNA reads TGTGCCAGCAGCCCGTCGTACGAGCAGTACTTC. Amino acids: CASSPSYEQYF.

The genes are TRBV15 and TRBJ1-1, with a possible D match to TRBD1 (6 bases). Germline V gene sequence: CDR1 LNHNV, CDR2 YYDKDF (reference sequence). The CDR3 covers 13 residues. The V and J ends lost 5 bases and 5 bases respectively, with 12 bases between them. As DNA, the CDR3 is TGTGCCACCAGCCCATCCAGGGGAACTGAAGCTTTCTTT. This translates into CATSPSRGTEAFF.

This clone was found once. CDR3 sequence (DNA): TGTGCCAGCCTGAGCTCTGGGGCCAACGTCCTGACTTTC. This encodes CASLSSGANVLTF. The chain links TRBV28 to TRBJ2-6; D remains ambiguous. The V end lost 8 bases, the J end lost 0 bases, and 5 bases lay between the germline ends. CDR1 is MDHEN, CDR2 SYDVKM, per germline. CDR3 length: 13 amino acids.

V gene TRBV21-1 combines with J gene TRBJ2-7; the D call TRBD2 from the table was never checked on the DNA. TRBV21-1 is a documented pseudogene. This CDR3 contains 15 residues. The CDR3 nucleotides are TGTGCCAGCAGACCCTGGACTAGCGGGAGGAACGAGCAGTACTTC. Amino acid sequence: CASRPWTSGRNEQYF.

The V gene is TRBV7-9, the J gene TRBJ1-3; unclear D gene. The CDR3 loop spans 19 amino acids. The V gene's germline CDR1 is SEHNR and CDR2 FQNEAQ (reference sequence). V was shortened by 11 bases and J by 3 bases, with 32 bases between the two germline ends. For the CDR3, the DNA is TGTGCCGGGAGTTGGGGAGGGCTCCGATTAGATCCCGATGGAAACACCATATATTTT. It translates to CAGSWGGLRLDPDGNTIYF.

The chain combines TRBV29-1 with TRBJ2-7; 8 bases are shared with TRBD2. Losses at the gene ends were 5 bases for V and 10 bases for J; bases not matched to a gene: 16. The CDR3 covers 14 residues. Germline V lookup: CDR1 SQVTM, CDR2 ANQGSEA. In DNA, the CDR3 is TGCAGCGTTAGAAAGGTGGGGTCGGGAGGGTACCAGTACTTC. Its translation is CSVRKVGSGGYQYF.

This chain connects TRBV18 to TRBJ1-4, with TRBD1 as a possible D gene (5 bases). Germline V CDR1 and CDR2: KGHSH, LQKENI. The CDR3 is 15 residues long. V lost 3 bases to trimming and J lost 4 bases, with 12 bases between them. CDR3 nucleotides: TGTGCCAGCTCACCTAGAGGAAGGGGTAATGAAAAACTGTTTTTT. This encodes CASSPRGRGNEKLFF.

This clone was recorded a few times. The chain employs TRBV6-4 and TRBJ1-1; 7 nucleotides agree with TRBD1. Germline values: CDR1 MRHNA, CDR2 SNTAGT. The CDR3 covers 15 residues. J was trimmed by 6 bases and V by 4 bases; bases with no gene match: 11. CDR3 sequence: CASSADRDRSAEAFF. Written as DNA, the CDR3 is TGTGCCAGCAGTGCCGACAGGGATCGGTCGGCTGAAGCTTTCTTT.

This chain joins TRBV11-1 and TRBJ1-2, with 9 bases matching TRBD1. CDR1 is SGHAT and CDR2 is FQDESV in the germline V gene (reference sequence). With V trimmed by 5 bases and J by 10 bases, 8 bases remained unmatched. The CDR3 runs 13 residues. CDR3 coding DNA: TGTGCCAGCAGCGGGACAGGGAAAACGGTCTACACCTTC. Protein: CASSGTGKTVYTF.

The rearrangement links TRBV6-6 to TRBJ1-6; TRBD1 agrees at 8 bases. Trimming took 4 bases from V and 9 from J; bases not matched to a gene: 5. This CDR3 is 14 amino acids long. Germline values: CDR1 MNHNY, CDR2 SVGAGI (reference sequence). This CDR3 is CASSSDRGFSPLHF. CDR3 bases: TGTGCCAGCAGTTCCGACAGGGGATTTTCACCCCTCCACTTT.